One and the same sample provided the 21 T cell receptor beta chains below, sequenced in a study of blood T cells in healthy people across ages (dated by TCRdb to the mid-2010s). Library preparation employed 5' RACE. Sequenced on an Illumina HiSeq 2500. The second PCR ran for roughly 6 to 11 cycles and used a J-beta primer mix along with a sample-barcoded 5' primer. The public sequencing data were trimmed at Q25 with fastp and processed into clonotypes with MiXCR by TCRdb, which kept only in-frame beta chains. Rows matching on CDR3 protein sequence are summarized as one entry with the most common DNA and genes. A total of about 670,000 distinct CDR3 sequences appear in this sample, 45% to 60% of them only once. Roughly 12% of the sample belongs to the ten largest clones. What was sequenced was blood. Receptor source: a woman aged 80 or over in good health.

This clonotype has ten or more counts. The chain uses TRBV11-1 and TRBJ2-4; the D gene is possibly TRBD1 (6 bases). V lost 5 bases and J lost 3, with 17 bases in between. The length of the CDR3 is 16 residues. Germline lookup yields CDR1 SGHAT and CDR2 FQDESV (reference sequence). CDR3 protein: CASSGVGGYFKNIQYF. The CDR3 nucleotides are TGTGCCAGCAGCGGAGTAGGGGGATACTTCAAAAACATTCAGTACTTC.

Notes on this clonotype: Since a much larger clone is just one base distant, this may be a read error. The V and J genes are TRBV20-1 and TRBJ2-4, with TRBD2 matching 7 bases. The V gene's germline CDR1 is DFQATT and CDR2 SNEGSKA (reference sequence). The CDR3 totals 15 residues. CDR3: CSARDLRLAKSIQYF. CDR3 coding DNA: TGCAGTGCTAGAGACCTGAGACTAGCCAAAAGCATTCAGTACTTC.

Remarks on this clonotype: Since a much larger clone is just one base distant, this may be a read error. The chain joins TRBV7-2 to TRBJ2-5; D is undetermined. Germline CDR1 and CDR2: SGHTA and FQGNSA. The CDR3 runs 11 residues. Between the trimmed V and J ends, which lost 6 bases and 5 bases, there was a span of 7 bases. In nucleotides, the CDR3 is TGTACCAGCAGAACAACGGAGACCCAGTACTTC. This translates into CTSRTTETQYF.

Remarks on this clonotype: This may arise from a read error, as a much more abundant clone is one base away. CDR3 DNA sequence: TGCAGTGCTCCGAGGGGATCAACTAACTATGGCTACACCTTC. Protein product: CSAPRGSTNYGYTF. This sequence joins TRBV20-1 and TRBJ1-2; a possible D gene is TRBD1 (5 bases). Per germline, CDR1 DFQATT and CDR2 SNEGSKA (reference sequence). The V end was cut by 5 bases, the J end by 0 bases, with 13 bases between. The CDR3 contains 14 residues.

Turning to this clonotype: One junction end disagrees with the germline gene, perhaps due to a read error. The V call is TRBV5-1, the J call TRBJ2-3, with TRBD2 identical over 9 bases. This CDR3 region has 21 residues. CDR1 is SGHRS, CDR2 YFSETQ, per germline. The CDR3: CASSLAGANRVSGGCTDTQYF. In nucleotides, the CDR3 is TGCGCCAGCAGCCTCGCAGGGGCCAACCGAGTTAGCGGGGGCTGCACAGATACACAGTATTTT. The full variable domain, in which reference TRBV5-1 and TRBJ2-3 provide the parts outside the CDR3, is KAGVTQTPRYLIKTRGQQVTLSCSPISGHRSVSWYQQTPGQGLQFLFEYFSETQRNKGNFPGRFSGRQFSNSRSEMNVSTLELGDSALYLCASSLAGANRVSGGCTDTQYFGPGTRLTVL.

This clonotype has a handful of counts. The chain has TRBV7-2 and TRBJ2-3, with D hard to call. There are 13 residues in the CDR3. The germline gives CDR1 SGHTA, CDR2 FQGNSA. Trimming removed 7 bases at V and 0 bases at J, with 8 bases between. This CDR3 is CASTTASTDTQYF. The CDR3 region has the DNA TGTGCCAGCACCACAGCTAGCACAGATACGCAGTATTTT.

This clonotype was counted ten times or more. The rearrangement uses TRBV7-9 and TRBJ2-7; weak D call: TRBD1 (6 bases). CDR1 and CDR2 (germline): SEHNR, FQNEAQ (reference sequence). CDR3 length: 13 amino acids. Trimming cost V 6 bases and J 5 bases, with 14 bases left between them. CDR3 nucleotides: TGTGCCAGCAGTGGGCAGGGGCGGCACGAGCAGTACTTC. Protein sequence: CASSGQGRHEQYF.

The gene calls are TRBV20-1 and TRBJ2-5; unclear D gene. Germline V CDR1 and CDR2: DFQATT, SNEGSKA (reference sequence). This CDR3 has 10 amino acids. The CDR3 loop reads CRASRETQYF. CDR3 DNA: TGCAGGGCCTCACGGGAGACCCAGTACTTC.

The chain carries TRBV20-1 and TRBJ2-3; 13 bases fit TRBD2. The V gene's germline CDR1 is DFQATT and CDR2 SNEGSKA (reference sequence). The CDR3 consists of 19 residues. The J segment lost 0 bases and the V segment lost 6 bases, leaving 15 bases of the junction unmatched. CDR3 nucleotide sequence: TGCAGTGCCGTAAAAAGGACTAGCGGGAGACCGCCTAGCACAGATACGCAGTATTTT. It translates to CSAVKRTSGRPPSTDTQYF.

This clonotype was observed at least ten times. The chain combines TRBV5-1 with TRBJ2-3, with 7 nucleotides matching TRBD1. This CDR3 has 14 residues. With 0 bases clipped from V and 6 bases from J, the junction kept 4 bases outside the gene matches. The V gene's germline CDR1 is SGHRS and CDR2 YFSETQ. CDR3 sequence (DNA): TGCGCCAGCAGCTTGGGACAGGGATGGGATACGCAGTATTTT. Translated: CASSLGQGWDTQYF.

This clonotype has ten or more counts. The chain links TRBV9 to TRBJ2-3, with TRBD2 matching 9 bases. J was trimmed by 0 bases and V by 6 bases; bases with no gene match: 17. Germline CDR1 is SGDLS and CDR2 is YYNGEE. The CDR3 length is 19 residues. As DNA, the CDR3 is TGTGCCAGCAACCGTCGGACTAGCGAATCTCTCTCTAGCACAGATACGCAGTATTTT. Protein sequence: CASNRRTSESLSSTDTQYF.

The rearrangement joins TRBV7-9 to TRBJ2-3; TRBD1 might be the D (6 bases). The germline gives CDR1 SEHNR, CDR2 FQNEAQ (reference sequence). The V and J ends lost 2 bases and 5 bases respectively, with 14 bases between them. The CDR3 has 15 amino acids. CDR3 sequence reads: CASSLLQGVGDTQYF. The CDR3 DNA follows: TGTGCCAGCAGCTTATTACAGGGTGTCGGAGATACGCAGTATTTT.

This chain joins TRBV5-1 and TRBJ2-5, with 7 bases identical to TRBD2. The CDR3 loop spans 15 amino acids. The germline gives CDR1 SGHRS, CDR2 YFSETQ. V was clipped by 4 bases and J by 11 bases; unmatched bases: 17. The CDR3 DNA sequence: TGCGCCAGCAGCACGACCACTAGCGTCTACAATGAGCAGTACTTC. Its protein is CASSTTTSVYNEQYF.

The chain is built from TRBV2 and TRBJ2-3; possibly TRBD1 or TRBD2 for D (6 bases each). This CDR3 has 14 amino acids. Germline CDR1 is SNHLY and CDR2 is FYNNEI. V was cut by 10 bases and J by 2 bases, with 16 bases left in between. The CDR3 DNA sequence: TGTGCCACGCGTTATCGGGGGCACACAGATACGCAGTATTTT. It specifies CATRYRGHTDTQYF.

The chain has TRBV29-1 and TRBJ1-1, with a tentative D call TRBD1 (5 bases). Germline V gene lookup returns CDR1 SQVTM and CDR2 ANQGSEA. V was clipped by 1 base and J by 8 bases, with 14 bases between them. This CDR3 region has 13 residues. In DNA, the CDR3 is TGCAGCGTTGAAGGGGCAGGGACTGCGGAAGCTTTCTTT. Translated, it gives CSVEGAGTAEAFF.

This sequence joins TRBV6-5 and TRBJ2-5, with TRBD2 as a possible D gene (6 bases). Trimming removed 8 bases from V and 3 bases from J, with 13 bases in between. The CDR3 runs 13 residues. Per the germline V gene, CDR1 is MNHEY and CDR2 is SVGAGI. This chain's CDR3 is CASWRGFEETQYF. The CDR3 nucleotides read TGTGCCAGCTGGAGGGGCTTTGAAGAGACCCAGTACTTC.

This chain connects TRBV7-2 to TRBJ1-2; unclear D gene. From germline, CDR1 is SGHTA and CDR2 FQGNSA. V was pared by 1 base and J by 8 bases, with 11 bases between. The CDR3 totals 13 residues. The CDR3 reads CASSLVLAGGYTF. CDR3 coding DNA: TGTGCCAGCAGCTTAGTTCTAGCAGGAGGCTACACCTTC.

The sample holds many counts of this clonotype. The CDR3 DNA sequence: TGTGCCAGCAGCTTAGTCTTGCCTAGCGGGAGGAACGAGCAGTACTTC. The encoded protein is CASSLVLPSGRNEQYF. The V call is TRBV7-2, the J call TRBJ2-7, with 11 bases fitting TRBD2. V lost 1 base, J lost 5 bases, and 7 bases stayed unmatched. This CDR3 comprises 16 residues. The V gene's germline CDR1 is SGHTA and CDR2 FQGNSA.

With regard to this clonotype: This may be a read error, as it is one base from a much larger clone. This chain uses TRBV7-9 with TRBJ1-2; 7 bases are a match to TRBD1. CDR1 and CDR2 (germline): SEHNR, FQNEAQ (reference sequence). The CDR3 sequence is 13 residues long. CDR3 nucleotides: TGTGACAGCAGCCCGGGACAGTACTATGGCTACACCTTC. As protein: CDSSPGQYYGYTF.

As to this clonotype: This could be a read error, since a much larger clone is one nucleotide away. The rearrangement joins TRBV3-1 to TRBJ2-1; a weak D match, TRBD2 (5 bases). Per the germline V gene, CDR1 is LGHDT and CDR2 is YNNKEL (reference sequence). The CDR3 runs 15 residues. The DNA for the CDR3 is TGTGCCAGCAGCCGAGGAGGCCTTAGAACAAATGATCAGTTCTTC. As protein: CASSRGGLRTNDQFF.

The chain links TRBV6-1 to TRBJ2-6, with D unresolved. Germline V lookup: CDR1 MNHNS, CDR2 SASEGT. V gave up 5 bases and J gave up 2 bases, with 25 bases separating them. This CDR3 region has 20 residues. The CDR3 loop reads CASSPSPPGQNVPGANVLTF. In DNA, the CDR3 is TGTGCCAGCAGTCCGAGTCCCCCGGGCCAGAATGTCCCTGGGGCCAACGTCCTGACTTTC.